This passage covers 10 T cell receptor beta chains from one sample sequenced in a study of Ad26.COV2.S vaccination and SARS-CoV-2 variants. Treatment in this sample: some 20 received Ad26.COV2.S at low or high dose, single or two shots; 5 received placebo; per-sample allocation not given. Specimens were obtained on day 63 following the first vaccine or placebo injection. Clones were sequenced by immunoSEQ multiplex PCR, and TCRdb holds only the in-frame ones, with some missing. This table has roughly 400,000 clones, around 91% appearing once. The specimen comprised peripheral blood, sampled in a trial of Ad26.COV2.S vaccine versus placebo. These receptors all come from a person aged 18-65 years who received the Ad26.COV2.S COVID-19 vaccine or a placebo.

The chain uses TRBV4-1 and TRBJ1-5, with a possible D match to TRBD1 (6 bases). Trimming cost V 4 bases and J 1 base, with 14 bases left between them. The CDR3 runs 16 residues. Germline V gives CDR1 MGHRA, CDR2 YSYEKL. The CDR3 protein is CASSRTGTRSNQPQHF. In nucleotides, the CDR3 is TGCGCCAGCAGCCGGACCGGGACACGGAGCAATCAGCCCCAGCATTTT.

The rearrangement uses TRBV3-1 (or the pseudogene TRBV3-2) and TRBJ2-1; 12 bases agree with TRBD2. J lost 3 bases, V lost 1 base, and 7 bases had no gene match. This CDR3 is built from 18 residues. Germline-derived CDR1 and CDR2 are LGHDT and YNNKEL (reference sequence). Written as DNA, the CDR3 is TGTGCCAGCAGCCAAGGGGCTAGCGGGAGGGGGGGCTACAATGAGCAGTTCTTC. Its protein product is CASSQGASGRGGYNEQFF.

The J gene is TRBJ1-2, the V gene TRBV19; no definite D call. In germline, CDR1 is LNHDA, CDR2 SQIVND (reference sequence). The V end lost 5 bases, the J end lost 4 bases, and 14 bases lay between the germline ends. This CDR3 comprises 14 residues. The CDR3 sequence: CASSWRAQGYGYTF. The DNA for the CDR3 is TGTGCCAGTAGTTGGCGGGCCCAAGGCTATGGCTACACCTTC.

V gene TRBV28 combines with J gene TRBJ1-5, with no clear D. From germline, CDR1 is MDHEN and CDR2 SYDVKM. There are 15 residues in the CDR3. V was pared by 6 bases and J by 6 bases, with 18 bases between. For the CDR3, the DNA is TGTGCCAGCAGACACCTCGGAGGGAGGAGTCAGCCCCAGCATTTT. As protein: CASRHLGGRSQPQHF. Full variable domain (rest looked up from reference TRBV28 and TRBJ1-5): DVKVTQSSRYLVKRTGEKVFLECVQDMDHENMFWYRQDPGLGLRLIYFSYDVKMKEKGDIPEGYSVSREKKERFSLILESASTNQTSMYLCASRHLGGRSQPQHFGDGTRLSIL.

The genes are TRBV6-5 and TRBJ2-3, with 13 bases lining up with TRBD2. Germline V gene sequence: CDR1 MNHEY, CDR2 SVGAGI. This CDR3 contains 14 residues. With 8 bases clipped from V and 5 bases from J, the junction kept 4 bases outside the gene matches. CDR3 DNA: TGTGCCAGCGGGACTAGCGGGAAGCGAGATACGCAGTATTTT. It codes for CASGTSGKRDTQYF.

V and J are TRBV20-1 and TRBJ2-7; no definite D call. CDR1 DFQATT and CDR2 SNEGSKA come from the germline V gene (reference sequence). The V end was cut by 0 bases, the J end by 7 bases, with 4 bases between. This CDR3 has 10 amino acids. Here the CDR3 reads CSARDLEQYF. The CDR3, as DNA: TGCAGTGCTAGAGATCTAGAGCAGTACTTC.

V and J are TRBV28 and TRBJ1-4; no reliable D call. From germline, CDR1 is MDHEN and CDR2 SYDVKM. This CDR3 is built from 18 residues. V was clipped by 6 bases and J by 0 bases, with 20 bases between them. The CDR3 spells CASSYGEFGPPTNEKLFF. In DNA form, the CDR3 reads TGTGCCAGCAGCTATGGCGAATTCGGTCCTCCAACTAATGAAAAACTGTTTTTT.

The CDR3 coding sequence is TGTGCCAGCAGCTCCTGGGGCAGGGGATCAGAGACCCAGTACTTC. It specifies CASSSWGRGSETQYF. This chain connects TRBV7-3 to TRBJ2-5, with a possible D match to TRBD1 (6 bases). Per the germline V gene, CDR1 is SGHTA and CDR2 is FQGTGA. The CDR3 is made up of 15 amino acids. With 4 bases removed from V and 4 bases from J, the gap between germline ends came to 16 bases.

The chain joins TRBV7-6 to TRBJ2-5; 7 bases agree with TRBD1. Germline CDR1 is SGHVS and CDR2 is FNYEAQ. This CDR3 is 15 amino acids long. With 6 bases clipped from V and 5 bases from J, the junction kept 12 bases outside the gene matches. The CDR3 sequence: CASRPQVGTEETQYF. CDR3 coding DNA: TGTGCCAGCAGACCTCAAGTTGGGACAGAGGAGACCCAGTACTTC.

V usage is TRBV6-4 and J usage is TRBJ2-1, with D tentatively TRBD1 or TRBD2 (6 bases each). Per germline, CDR1 MRHNA and CDR2 SNTAGT. This CDR3 comprises 18 residues. The germline V and J ends were trimmed by 5 bases and 0 bases, with 20 bases remaining between them. CDR3 region: CASSLTGAAVRSYNEQFF. Here the CDR3 DNA reads TGTGCCAGCAGTTTAACGGGGGCGGCTGTCCGCTCCTACAATGAGCAGTTCTTC.